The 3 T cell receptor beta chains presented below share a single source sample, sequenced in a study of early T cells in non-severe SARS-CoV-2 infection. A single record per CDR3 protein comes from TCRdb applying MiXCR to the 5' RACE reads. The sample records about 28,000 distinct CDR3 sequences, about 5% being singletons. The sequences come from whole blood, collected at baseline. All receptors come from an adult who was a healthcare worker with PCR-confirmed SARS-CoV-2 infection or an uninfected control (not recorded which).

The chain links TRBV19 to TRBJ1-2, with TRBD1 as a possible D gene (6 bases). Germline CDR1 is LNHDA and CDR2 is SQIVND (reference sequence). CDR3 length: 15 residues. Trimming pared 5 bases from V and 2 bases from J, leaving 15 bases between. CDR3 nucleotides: TGTGCCAGTAGTGCAGCGCACGACAGGAACTATGGCTACACCTTC. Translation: CASSAAHDRNYGYTF.

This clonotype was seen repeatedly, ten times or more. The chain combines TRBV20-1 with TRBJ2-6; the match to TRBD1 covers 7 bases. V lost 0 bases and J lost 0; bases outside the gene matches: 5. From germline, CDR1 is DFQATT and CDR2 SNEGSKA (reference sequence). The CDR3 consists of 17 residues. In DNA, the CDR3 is TGCAGTGCTAGAGATAAGGGACAGTCCTCTGGGGCCAACGTCCTGACTTTC. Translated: CSARDKGQSSGANVLTF.

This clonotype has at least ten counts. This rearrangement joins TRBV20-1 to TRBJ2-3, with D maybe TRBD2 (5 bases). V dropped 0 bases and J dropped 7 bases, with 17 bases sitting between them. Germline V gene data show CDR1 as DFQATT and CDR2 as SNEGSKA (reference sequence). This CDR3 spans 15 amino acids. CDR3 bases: TGCAGTGCTAGAGAGTTACGGGATTTCCCGCATACGCAGTATTTT. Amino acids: CSARELRDFPHTQYF.